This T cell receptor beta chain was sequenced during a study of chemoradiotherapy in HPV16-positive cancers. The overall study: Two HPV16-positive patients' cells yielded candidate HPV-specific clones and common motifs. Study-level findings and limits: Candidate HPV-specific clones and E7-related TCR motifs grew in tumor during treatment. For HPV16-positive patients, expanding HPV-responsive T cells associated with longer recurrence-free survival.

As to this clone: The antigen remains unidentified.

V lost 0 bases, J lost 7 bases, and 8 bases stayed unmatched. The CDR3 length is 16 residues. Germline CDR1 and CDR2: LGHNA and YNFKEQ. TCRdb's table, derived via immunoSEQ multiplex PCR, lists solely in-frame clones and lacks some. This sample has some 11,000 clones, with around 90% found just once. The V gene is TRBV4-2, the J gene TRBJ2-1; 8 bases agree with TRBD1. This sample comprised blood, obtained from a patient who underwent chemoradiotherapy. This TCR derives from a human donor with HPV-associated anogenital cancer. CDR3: CASSQDLGQGWNEQFF. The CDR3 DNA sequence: TGTGCCAGCAGCCAAGATCTTGGACAGGGATGGAATGAGCAGTTCTTC.